This T cell receptor beta chain stems from a study of cytomegalovirus exposure and HLA in healthy donors. The PCR contained 60 Vbeta and 13 Jbeta primers. Produced via immunoSEQ multiplex PCR; TCRdb's table is partial and in-frame only. Of about 94,000 clones in the sample, approximately 80% were seen once. Trimming at V came to 5 bases and at J to 4 bases, leaving 5 bases not matched to a gene. This CDR3 region has 16 residues. The germline V gene encodes CDR1 SGHRS and CDR2 YFSETQ. The material sequenced was PBMCs. The genes are TRBV5-1 and TRBJ2-3; 15 bases line up with TRBD2. The TCR was taken from a woman aged 60-75 years in good health and CMV-seronegative. Written as DNA, the CDR3 is TGCGCCAGCAGGCCGGGACTAGCGGGGGGACCAGATACGCAGTATTTT. It codes for CASRPGLAGGPDTQYF.